One T cell receptor (beta chain) is described in this entry. What it recognizes is unknown. This PCR relied on a set of 60 Vbeta primers and 13 Jbeta primers. TCRdb's table, derived via immunoSEQ multiplex PCR, lists solely in-frame clones and lacks some. The table for this sample gives around 160,000 clones. The data stem from a study of cytomegalovirus exposure and HLA in healthy donors. Study observations and caveats: Most TCRs appeared rarely, but some public TCRs recurred in many donors.

The sample comprised PBMCs. The TCR comes from a woman in her forties or fifties in good health and CMV-seronegative.

CDR3 DNA sequence: TGTGCCAGCAGTTTACTTGGGGCTTCTACCTACGAGCAGTACTTC. Protein product: CASSLLGASTYEQYF. The chain recombines TRBV28 with TRBJ2-7, with D perhaps matching TRBD1 (5 bases). This CDR3 comprises 15 residues. V gave up 2 bases and J gave up 2 bases, with 13 bases separating them. Germline lookup yields CDR1 MDHEN and CDR2 SYDVKM.